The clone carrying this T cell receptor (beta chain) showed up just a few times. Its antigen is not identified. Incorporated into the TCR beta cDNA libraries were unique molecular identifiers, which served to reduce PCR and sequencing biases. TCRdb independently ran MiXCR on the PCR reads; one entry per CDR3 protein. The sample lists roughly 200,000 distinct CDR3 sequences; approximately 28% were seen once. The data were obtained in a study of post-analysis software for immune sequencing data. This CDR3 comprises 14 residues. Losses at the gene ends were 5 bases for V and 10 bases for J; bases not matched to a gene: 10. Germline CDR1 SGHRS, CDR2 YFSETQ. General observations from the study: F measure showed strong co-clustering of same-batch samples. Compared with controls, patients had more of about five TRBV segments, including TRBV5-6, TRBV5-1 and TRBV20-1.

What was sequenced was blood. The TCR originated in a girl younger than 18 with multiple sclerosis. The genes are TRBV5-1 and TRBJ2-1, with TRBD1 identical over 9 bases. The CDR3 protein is CASSPGTGKYEQFF. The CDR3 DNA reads TGCGCCAGCAGTCCCGGGACAGGGAAGTACGAGCAGTTCTTC.